The clone carrying this T cell receptor (beta chain) was found a few times. Its antigen remains unidentified. The record originates from a study of T-cell reconstitution after alpha-beta-depleted transplantation in children. Notes on the study in general: A year post-transplant, T-cell counts and diversity derived mostly from newly produced T cells. Recipient T cells and thymic progenitors that survived were the source of the high TCRbeta diversity seen at day 60 in some patients. Reported findings indicate that, about two months after transplant, alpha-beta T cells came from several hundred expanded clones, which were derived from non-depleted graft cells.

Unique molecular identifiers were incorporated into the prepared TCRbeta library. TCRdb itself ran the PCR reads through MiXCR, one entry per CDR3 protein. The table has around 800,000 distinct CDR3 sequences, about 15% seen once. Germline CDR1 SGHRS, CDR2 YFSETQ. The CDR3 loop spans 12 amino acids. Trimming took 4 bases from V and 6 from J, leaving 8 bases between them. The TCR comes from a male patient between 5 and 17 years old who had a stem cell transplant for acute lymphoblastic leukemia, so the T cells may come from the graft donor. The rearrangement links TRBV5-1 to TRBJ2-1; D is undetermined. This sample comprised PBMCs, mostly from graft donor cells, obtained 360 days after TCRalphabeta/CD19-depleted stem cell transplant. The CDR3 DNA sequence: TGCGCCAGCAGCATCGTCTCCAATGAGCAGTTCTTC. This sequence encodes CASSIVSNEQFF.